The source of this T cell receptor (beta chain) is a study of OX40 agonist ivuxolimab in advanced cancers. A note on the overall study: The costimulatory receptor OX40 (CD134) was targeted by ivuxolimab, a fully human IgG2 agonistic monoclonal antibody. Three dose-escalation patients achieved partial responses, one with hepatocellular carcinoma and two with cutaneous melanoma. Among the roughly 52 dose-escalation patients, approximately 20 had hepatocellular carcinoma, about 15 melanoma, 9 renal cell carcinoma and 9 head and neck cancer. Peripheral TCRbeta sequencing aimed to test whether ivuxolimab altered TCR sequence diversity and caused clonal T-cell expansion. Patients were allowed to have had prior anti-PD-1, anti-PD-L1 or anti-CTLA-4 therapy, and 40% to 45% of the dose-escalation patients had previously received checkpoint inhibitors. In the dose-escalation cohort, roughly 80% of patients were male, and the mean age was approximately 60 years, with a range of 23 to 79. The monotherapy dose-escalation portion (N of about 50 patients) of the phase I ivuxolimab trial is reported in the paper. Intravenous ivuxolimab was administered to patients every 2 weeks at six dose levels: 0.01, 0.1, 0.3, 1.5, 3 and 10 mg/kg. Broad study findings and their caveats: Low levels of normalized T-cell clonal expansion were also seen in some nonresponding patients. The antigen specificity of the peripheral T cells that underwent clonal expansion was not determined. In the 0.1-3.0 mg/kg groups, partial responders had among the lowest normalized peripheral clonal expansion, particularly in CD8+ T cells. At doses of 0.1 to 3.0 mg/kg, clonal expansion of both CD4+ and CD8+ blood T cells was observed from baseline to week 6. After ivuxolimab, CD8+ T cells had more expanded clones than CD4+ T cells on average.

Genomic DNA was extracted from sorted cells for sequencing of the TCRbeta CDR3 region. The immunoSEQ Assay was used to sequence the TCRbeta CDR3 regions. The clones in this table, taken by TCRdb from immuneACCESS, are in-frame only. Not every clone is retained; where verified, under half of the shortfall comes from an unresolved V gene, and the cause of the rest is unknown. The sample table contains some 100,000 clones; only one count was recorded for about nine tenths of them. The ten biggest clones cover approximately 0.34% of the sample. Notes on this clone: The antigen it recognizes is unknown. No base quality information exists; no much larger clone differs at one position.

Spanning cysteine to phenylalanine, the CDR3 consists of 12 amino acids. Only CDR3 DNA remains: 36 bases, in frame from the first base. For this chain, trimming is 10 bases at the V end and 1 base at the J end, and the number of junction bases without a gene match is 2. The germline V gene gives CDR1 as ENHRY and CDR2 as SYGVKD. The trial excluded patients who had a history of autoimmune disease or were on systemic immunosuppression. In every dose cohort, peripheral blood was drawn for TCR sequencing at baseline, cycle 4 day 1, and cycle 7 day 1. The samples were drawn from a first-in-human, open-label, multicenter phase I dose-escalation trial of ivuxolimab. The trial enrolled adults with locally advanced or metastatic head and neck squamous cell, hepatocellular, melanoma or renal cell carcinoma. Before TCR sequencing, CD4+ T cells and CD8+ T cells from peripheral blood were sorted into separate populations.

The receptor was derived from an adult with an advanced solid tumor such as melanoma, head and neck, liver or kidney cancer. Sequenced here: CD4+ or CD8+ T cells sorted from blood, sampled in a trial of the OX40 agonist ivuxolimab. The chain uses TRBV10-3 and TRBJ2-3; the central 7 bases match TRBD1. The CDR3 reads as follows: CANGQGTDTQYF. Read as DNA, the sequence is TGTGCCAACGGACAGGGCACAGATACGCAGTATTTT.